The 22 T cell receptor beta chains reported below all come from one sample, sequenced in a study of shared clonotypes between healthy human individuals. Clones were read by immunoSEQ multiplex PCR, and TCRdb kept only the in-frame ones, dropping some. The table records around 600,000 clones, more than 95% of them present only once. Cells designated naive CD8 were CD45RO-negative and were positively selected for CCR7, with terminally differentiated effector memory CD45RA+ cells excluded. Source material: naive CD8+ T cells sorted from blood. These receptors were collected from a man aged 25-45 years in good health.

V and J are TRBV15 and TRBJ1-4; D is unresolved. CDR1 is LNHNV, CDR2 YYDKDF, per germline (reference sequence). This CDR3 has 16 amino acids. Trimming took off 2 bases at V and 0 bases at J, with 10 bases between the two ends. CDR3 region: CATSRRHSATNEKLFF. CDR3 coding DNA: TGTGCCACCAGCAGACGACACAGCGCAACTAATGAAAAACTGTTTTTT. Together with reference TRBV15 and TRBJ1-4, the CDR3 gives the full variable domain: DAMVIQNPRYQVTQFGKPVTLSCSQTLNHNVMYWYQQKSSQAPKLLFHYYDKDFNNEADTPDNFQSRRPNTSFCFLDIRSPGLGDTAMYLCATSRRHSATNEKLFFGSGTQLSVL.

Points on this clone: At one end the junction does not follow the germline gene, possibly because of a read error. Other DNA sequences within the sample encode an identical CDR3. This chain joins TRBV7-7 and TRBJ2-1, with D possibly matching TRBD2 (5 bases). This CDR3 is 13 amino acids long. CDR1 is SSHAT, CDR2 FNYEAQ, per germline (reference sequence). The CDR3 DNA sequence: TGTGCTAGCAGCTTGGGCGGAGGCAATGAGCAGTTCTTC. It yields the protein CASSLGGGNEQFF.

This clone was recorded only once. V and J are TRBV7-9 and TRBJ2-1; 7 bases are shared with TRBD2. The CDR3 consists of 14 residues. Per the germline V gene, CDR1 is SEHNR and CDR2 is FQNEAQ (reference sequence). The junction had 3 bases not matched to a gene; V was cut back by 7 bases and J by 0 bases. The CDR3 region has the DNA TGTGCCAGCAAGCGGGATAGCTCCTACAATGAGCAGTTCTTC. Translation: CASKRDSSYNEQFF. Together with reference TRBV7-9 and TRBJ2-1, the CDR3 gives the full variable domain: DTGVSQNPRHKITKRGQNVTFRCDPISEHNRLYWYRQTLGQGPEFLTYFQNEAQLEKSRLLSDRFSAERPKGSFSTLEIQRTEQGDSAMYLCASKRDSSYNEQFFGPGTRLTVL.

The V and J genes are TRBV5-1 and TRBJ2-2; 9 positions match TRBD1. CDR3 size: 19 residues. Germline-derived CDR1 and CDR2 are SGHRS and YFSETQ. With 3 bases clipped from V and 4 bases from J, the junction kept 16 bases outside the gene matches. CDR3 coding DNA: TGCGCCAGCAGCTATGCAAGGGACAGGGCCGTTTACGGCACCGGGGAGCTGTTTTTT. Protein product: CASSYARDRAVYGTGELFF.

This clone was seen once. V and J are TRBV7-9 and TRBJ2-7, with 7 bases that match TRBD1. The CDR3 is 14 amino acids. Germline CDR1 SEHNR, CDR2 FQNEAQ (reference sequence). Trimming took 4 bases from V and 7 from J; bases not matched to a gene: 10. Written as DNA, the CDR3 is TGTGCCAGCAGCTCGACGACAGGGCCGAGGGAGCAGTACTTC. It specifies CASSSTTGPREQYF.

This chain connects TRBV29-1 to TRBJ2-3; D is perhaps TRBD2 (5 bases). Trimming removed 1 base at V and 0 bases at J, with 17 bases between. Germline lookup yields CDR1 SQVTM and CDR2 ANQGSEA. There are 17 residues in the CDR3. The chain's CDR3 is CSVEVGEREFSTDTQYF. The CDR3 bases are TGCAGCGTTGAAGTCGGGGAACGGGAATTTAGCACAGATACGCAGTATTTT.

The chain uses TRBV7-6 and TRBJ2-7, with TRBD2 matching 10 bases. The CDR3 loop spans 16 amino acids. Trimming at V came to 2 bases and at J to 3 bases, leaving 7 bases not matched to a gene. Germline V lookup: CDR1 SGHVS, CDR2 FNYEAQ. The CDR3 is CASSLSLAGVSYEQYF. CDR3 nucleotides: TGTGCCAGCAGCTTATCCCTAGCGGGAGTGAGCTACGAGCAGTACTTC.

The CDR3 DNA reads TGTGCCTGGAGACTAGCGGGAGGGCCTGGTGAGCAGTTCTTC. This codes for CAWRLAGGPGEQFF. V gene TRBV30 combines with J gene TRBJ2-1, with 13 bases lining up with TRBD2. CDR1 and CDR2 from the germline V gene are GTSNPN and SVGIG (reference sequence). CDR3 length equals 14 residues. The V and J ends lost 3 bases and 9 bases, in that order; junction bases with no gene match: 5.

V gene TRBV7-9 combines with J gene TRBJ1-1, with D possibly being TRBD1 (6 bases). The CDR3 loop spans 12 amino acids. V gave up 5 bases and J gave up 10 bases, with 14 bases separating them. The germline CDR1 and CDR2 sequences are SEHNR and FQNEAQ (reference sequence). The chain's CDR3 is CASSLTGGSAFF. Here the CDR3 DNA reads TGTGCCAGCAGCCTGACAGGTGGCTCAGCTTTCTTT.

The rearrangement links TRBV10-2 to TRBJ1-5; possibly TRBD1 for D (5 bases). V was pared by 8 bases and J by 0 bases, with 14 bases between. Germline V gene data show CDR1 as WSHSY and CDR2 as SAAADI. The CDR3 has 15 amino acids. The CDR3 DNA reads TGCGCCAGCTCCGGGACGGAGAATAGCAATCAGCCCCAGCATTTT. It specifies CASSGTENSNQPQHF.

In DNA, the CDR3 is TGTGCCAGCAGCTTACTGGGGAACACCAACACCGGGGAGCTGTTTTTT. This encodes CASSLLGNTNTGELFF. The rearrangement links TRBV7-9 to TRBJ2-2; the D is unclear. This CDR3 comprises 16 residues. Germline CDR1 and CDR2: SEHNR and FQNEAQ (reference sequence). With 2 bases removed from V and 2 bases from J, the gap between germline ends came to 12 bases.

This chain connects TRBV4-1 to TRBJ2-3; 13 bases match TRBD2. V was clipped by 4 bases and J by 3 bases; unmatched bases: 1. The CDR3 covers 15 residues. The germline gives CDR1 MGHRA, CDR2 YSYEKL. For the CDR3, the DNA is TGCGCCAGCAGCCCGACTAGCGGGAGGACAGATACGCAGTATTTT. The encoded protein is CASSPTSGRTDTQYF.

The rearrangement links TRBV29-1 to TRBJ2-7; no clear D gene. Germline loops: CDR1 SQVTM, CDR2 ANQGSEA. Trimming left V 6 bases short and J 3 bases short, with 15 bases between. This CDR3 comprises 13 residues. CDR3 in DNA: TGCAGCGTCCGCTCCCTTGGGGACTACGAGCAGTACTTC. This sequence encodes CSVRSLGDYEQYF.

The rearrangement joins TRBV27 to TRBJ2-7; D gene unclear. The germline CDR1 and CDR2 sequences are MNHEY and SMNVEV (reference sequence). V shed 3 bases and J shed 2 bases, with 8 bases lying between them. The CDR3 has 13 amino acids. The CDR3: CASSFLTPYEQYF. In DNA form, the CDR3 reads TGTGCCAGCAGTTTCCTGACCCCCTACGAGCAGTACTTC.

The gene calls are TRBV7-9 and TRBJ2-5, with D uncertain. Germline V CDR1 and CDR2: SEHNR, FQNEAQ (reference sequence). CDR3 length: 15 amino acids. V gave up 4 bases and J gave up 5 bases, with 17 bases separating them. CDR3 nucleotide sequence: TGTGCCAGCAGCTCGAGGTCTGGCCTGAGGGAGACCCAGTACTTC. Protein product: CASSSRSGLRETQYF.

The V and J genes are TRBV7-9 and TRBJ2-7; 13 bases map to TRBD2. V trimming: 5 bases; J trimming: 3 bases; junction bases outside the gene matches: 7. Per germline, CDR1 SEHNR and CDR2 FQNEAQ (reference sequence). The CDR3 has 16 amino acids. The DNA of the CDR3 is TGTGCCAGCAGCGGGGAGGGACTAGCGGGAAGCTACGAGCAGTACTTC. This codes for CASSGEGLAGSYEQYF.

The chain uses TRBV19 and TRBJ2-7; the D gene is possibly TRBD2 (6 bases). The CDR3 totals 13 residues. V was trimmed by 3 bases and J by 5 bases, leaving 11 bases between them. The germline CDR1 and CDR2 sequences are LNHDA and SQIVND (reference sequence). The CDR3 region has the DNA TGTGCCAGTAGTATGGCGGGGTACCACGAGCAGTACTTC. Translated, it gives CASSMAGYHEQYF.

V is TRBV6-6 and J is TRBJ2-7, with a possible D match to TRBD2 (5 bases). The V gene lost 6 bases and the J gene lost 6 bases, with 21 bases spanning the gap. The CDR3 consists of 15 residues. CDR1 is MNHNY, CDR2 SVGAGI, per germline (reference sequence). The CDR3 protein is CASSPRREGSREQYF. The CDR3 region has the DNA TGTGCCAGCAGCCCGAGGCGAGAGGGTTCGCGCGAGCAGTACTTC.

In this sample, this clone turned up once. This chain connects TRBV7-9 to TRBJ1-2; D is unclear. Germline V gene lookup returns CDR1 SEHNR and CDR2 FQNEAQ (reference sequence). Between the trimmed V and J ends, which lost 4 bases and 0 bases, there was a span of 12 bases. The CDR3 extends over 15 amino acids. As DNA, the CDR3 is TGTGCCAGCAGCTCCACGGGGAGGACTAACTATGGCTACACCTTC. Its protein is CASSSTGRTNYGYTF.

This chain connects TRBV4-3 to TRBJ1-1, with D possibly TRBD1 on 5 matching bases. The germline V and J ends were trimmed by 0 bases and 4 bases, with 15 bases remaining between them. This CDR3 spans 16 amino acids. Germline V gene lookup returns CDR1 LGHNA and CDR2 YSLEER. CDR3 residues: CASSQDLGGGRTEAFF. Written as DNA, the CDR3 is TGCGCCAGCAGCCAAGATCTGGGGGGAGGTCGCACTGAAGCTTTCTTT.

Details on this clone: One end of the junction does not line up with germline, which may come from a read error. This CDR3 reads CASSESFSLGLNNEQFF. As DNA, the CDR3 is TGTGCCAGCAGTGAGTCTTTTTCCTTGGGACTAAACAATGAACAGTTCTTC. The chain recombines TRBV6-4 with TRBJ2-1; 7 bases align to TRBD2. The CDR3 is 17 residues long. The germline CDR1 and CDR2 sequences are MRHNA and SNTAGT.

The gene calls are TRBV10-3 and TRBJ2-7; 8 nucleotides agree with TRBD2. Germline V gene lookup returns CDR1 ENHRY and CDR2 SYGVKD. The CDR3 runs 16 residues. With 6 bases clipped from V and 2 bases from J, the junction kept 12 bases outside the gene matches. The chain's CDR3 is CAISRNAAGGTYEQYF. The DNA of the CDR3 is TGTGCCATCAGCCGAAACGCGGCGGGAGGCACCTACGAGCAGTACTTC.